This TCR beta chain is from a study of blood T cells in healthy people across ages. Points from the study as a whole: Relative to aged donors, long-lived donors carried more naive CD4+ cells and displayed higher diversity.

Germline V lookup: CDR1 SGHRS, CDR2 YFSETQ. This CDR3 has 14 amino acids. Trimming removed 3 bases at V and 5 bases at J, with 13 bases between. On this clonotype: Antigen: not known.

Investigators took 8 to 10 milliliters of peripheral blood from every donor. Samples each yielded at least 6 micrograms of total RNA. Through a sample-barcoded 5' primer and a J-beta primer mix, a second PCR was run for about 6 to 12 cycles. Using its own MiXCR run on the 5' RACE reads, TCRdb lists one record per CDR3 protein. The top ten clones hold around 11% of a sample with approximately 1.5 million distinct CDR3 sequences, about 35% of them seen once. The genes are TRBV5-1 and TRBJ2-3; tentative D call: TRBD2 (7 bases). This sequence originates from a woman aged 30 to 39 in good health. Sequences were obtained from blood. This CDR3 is CASSSPGEGDTQYF. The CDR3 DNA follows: TGCGCCAGCAGCTCCCCAGGGGAGGGAGATACGCAGTATTTT.